One sample yielded the 21 T cell receptor beta chains listed below, sequenced in a study of CXCR3-negative and CXCR3-positive naive CD8 T cells. Study-level findings and limits: TRB CDR3s were more hydrophobic in CXCR3-positive than in CXCR3-negative naive cells.

The TRB cDNA libraries were prepared by 5' RACE with UMI labels. TCRdb re-called the 5' RACE reads; every CDR3 protein appears as one record, without DNA. This repertoire includes just under 65,000 distinct CDR3 sequences. No cognate antigen is known for these TCRs. The sample was naive CXCR3+ CD8+ T cells from blood. Subset here: CD45RO-CCR7+CD27+CD95- naive CD8+ T cells expressing CXCR3 (TNR3+). The receptors were gathered from a human donor in good health. Some clones in this sample may be carry-over from other donors' samples.

The J gene is TRBJ2-7, the V gene TRBV7-6; TCRdb's D call, TRBD1, is unchecked because there is no DNA. Germline V CDR1 and CDR2: SGHVS, FNYEAQ. The CDR3 is made up of 14 amino acids. The chain's CDR3 is CASSLGGGPYEQYF.

The V gene is TRBV27, the J gene TRBJ2-3. Germline loops: CDR1 MNHEY, CDR2 SMNVEV (reference sequence). This CDR3 is built from 16 residues. The CDR3 loop reads CASSQRPVGFTDTQYF.

The chain links TRBV5-1 to TRBJ2-7; TCRdb designates TRBD2, a call that cannot be tested without DNA. This CDR3 is built from 15 residues. The germline gives CDR1 SGHRS, CDR2 YFSETQ. CDR3 amino acids: CASSRTSAYSYEQYF.

The chain links TRBV6-6 to TRBJ2-6; with no DNA, the TCRdb D assignment of TRBD1 cannot be verified. The CDR3 is 16 amino acids. Germline lookup yields CDR1 MNHNY and CDR2 SVGAGI (reference sequence). CDR3 sequence reads: CAGQGGDASGANVLTF.

This chain joins TRBV29-1 and TRBJ2-2. Per germline, CDR1 SQVTM and CDR2 ANQGSEA. The CDR3 runs to 14 residues. CDR3 in amino acids: CSVGVGGDTGELFF.

The chain is built from TRBV20-1 and TRBJ2-7. The CDR3 length is 12 residues. In germline, CDR1 is DFQATT, CDR2 SNEGSKA (reference sequence). The CDR3 loop reads CSAREREYEQYF.

The chain employs TRBV2 and TRBJ2-7; TCRdb calls TRBD2, which cannot be checked without DNA. The CDR3 sequence is 15 residues long. Germline loops: CDR1 SNHLY, CDR2 FYNNEI. CDR3 residues: CASSEDPSGAYEQYF.

The V and J genes are TRBV28 and TRBJ1-2. The germline CDR1 and CDR2 sequences are MDHEN and SYDVKM. The CDR3 is 14 residues long. This chain's CDR3 is CASSLWTDLYGYTF.

The chain is built from TRBV7-3 and TRBJ2-1; with no DNA, the TCRdb D assignment of TRBD1 cannot be verified. Germline V gene data show CDR1 as SGHTA and CDR2 as FQGTGA. CDR3 length: 16 amino acids. CDR3 region: CASSPGQGRSYNEQFF.

The rearrangement links TRBV4-3 to TRBJ2-7; the D gene TCRdb calls, TRBD1, cannot be checked with no DNA. The CDR3 has 16 residues. Germline assignment: CDR1 LGHNA and CDR2 YSLEER. This CDR3 is CASSVTSGTGFHEQYF.

The chain is built from TRBV6-2 or TRBV6-3 and TRBJ2-1; TCRdb selects TRBD1, and the lack of DNA leaves this call unchecked. The CDR3 is made up of 13 amino acids. Per the germline V gene, CDR1 is MNHEY and CDR2 is SVGEGT. This CDR3 is CASTTGEGNEQFF.

The CDR3 reads CASSHSTGNYGYTF. This chain links TRBV16 with TRBJ1-2; no DNA is available, so the TRBD1 call from TCRdb remains unchecked. Germline CDR1 and CDR2: KGHSY and FQNENV. The CDR3 length is 14 residues.

The chain has TRBV7-9 and TRBJ1-2; absent DNA, TCRdb's TRBD1 call cannot be checked. The CDR3 totals 13 residues. CDR1 and CDR2 from the germline V gene are SEHNR and FQNEAQ (reference sequence). This CDR3 is CASSQQGAYGYTF.

V usage is TRBV3-1 and J usage is TRBJ1-1; the D call of TRBD1 rests on TCRdb alone, since no DNA is present to check it. The CDR3 loop spans 15 amino acids. The germline CDR1 and CDR2 sequences are LGHDT and YNNKEL (reference sequence). CDR3 sequence: CASSNPDGLNTEAFF.

The J gene is TRBJ1-5, the V gene TRBV28. CDR3 size: 15 residues. The germline CDR1 and CDR2 sequences are MDHEN and SYDVKM. This CDR3 reads CASSRGRSGNQPQHF.

The rearrangement links TRBV14 to TRBJ2-2; lacking DNA, the TRBD1 call made by TCRdb goes unchecked. Germline V gives CDR1 SGHDN, CDR2 FVKESK. This CDR3 contains 16 residues. CDR3 sequence: CASSQRQVPNTGELFF.

This sequence joins TRBV28 and TRBJ2-3; TCRdb's assignment of TRBD2 cannot be checked, as there is no DNA. The CDR3 contains 16 residues. Looked up from germline, CDR1 is MDHEN and CDR2 is SYDVKM. The chain's CDR3 is CASSLSGGFSTDTQYF. Full variable domain (remainder filled in from reference TRBV28 and TRBJ2-3): DVKVTQSSRYLVKRTGEKVFLECVQDMDHENMFWYRQDPGLGLRLIYFSYDVKMKEKGDIPEGYSVSREKKERFSLILESASTNQTSMYLCASSLSGGFSTDTQYFGPGTRLTVL.

The chain recombines TRBV6-5 with TRBJ2-5; TCRdb lists TRBD1, though no DNA is available to test this call. Germline loops: CDR1 MNHEY, CDR2 SVGAGI. This CDR3 has 13 residues. The CDR3 region is CASSYGGRETQYF.

This chain links TRBV25-1 with TRBJ1-4; TCRdb gives TRBD1 as the D gene, but with no DNA this cannot be confirmed. The CDR3 is 15 amino acids. Germline V gene lookup returns CDR1 MGHDK and CDR2 SYGVNS. The chain's CDR3 is CASSRDLGTNEKLFF.

This clonotype is classed as medium-sized by frequency. The V and J genes are TRBV27 and TRBJ2-4; without DNA, the TCRdb call of TRBD1 cannot be checked. CDR1 is MNHEY and CDR2 is SMNVEV in the germline V gene (reference sequence). CDR3 length equals 13 residues. The CDR3 sequence is CASSLDRVNIQYF.

The chain joins TRBV6-2 or TRBV6-3 to TRBJ1-5; TCRdb indicates TRBD1, and absent DNA this call remains unverified. The CDR3 is 13 residues long. The germline CDR1 and CDR2 sequences are MNHEY and SVGEGT. CDR3 loop: CASIPGGSQPQHF.